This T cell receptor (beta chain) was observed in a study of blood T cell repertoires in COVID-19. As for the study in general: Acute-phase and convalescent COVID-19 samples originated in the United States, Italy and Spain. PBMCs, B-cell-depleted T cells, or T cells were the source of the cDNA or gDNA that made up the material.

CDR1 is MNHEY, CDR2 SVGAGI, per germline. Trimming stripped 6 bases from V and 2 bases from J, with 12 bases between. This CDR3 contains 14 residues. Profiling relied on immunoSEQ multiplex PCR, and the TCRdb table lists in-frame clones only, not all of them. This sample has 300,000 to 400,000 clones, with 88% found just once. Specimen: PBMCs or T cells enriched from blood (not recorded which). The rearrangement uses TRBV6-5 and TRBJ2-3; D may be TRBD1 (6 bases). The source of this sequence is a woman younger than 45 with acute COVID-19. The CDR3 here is CASSHREYTDTQYF. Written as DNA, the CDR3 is TGTGCCAGCAGCCACAGGGAGTACACAGATACGCAGTATTTT.